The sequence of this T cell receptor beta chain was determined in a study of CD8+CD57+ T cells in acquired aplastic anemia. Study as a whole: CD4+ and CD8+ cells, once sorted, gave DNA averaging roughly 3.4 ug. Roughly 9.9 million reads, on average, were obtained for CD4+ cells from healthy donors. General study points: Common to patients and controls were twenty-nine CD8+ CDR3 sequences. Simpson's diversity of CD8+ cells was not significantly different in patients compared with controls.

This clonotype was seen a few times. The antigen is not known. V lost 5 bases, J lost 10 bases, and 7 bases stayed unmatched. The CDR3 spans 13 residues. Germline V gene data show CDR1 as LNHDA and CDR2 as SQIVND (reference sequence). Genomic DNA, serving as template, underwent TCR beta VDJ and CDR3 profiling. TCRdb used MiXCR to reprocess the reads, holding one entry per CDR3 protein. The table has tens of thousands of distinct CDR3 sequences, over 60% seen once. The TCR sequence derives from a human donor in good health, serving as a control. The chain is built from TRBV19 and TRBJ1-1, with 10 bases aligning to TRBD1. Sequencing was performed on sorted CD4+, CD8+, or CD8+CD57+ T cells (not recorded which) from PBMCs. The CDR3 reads CASSGATGGRAFF. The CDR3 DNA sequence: TGTGCCAGTAGTGGGGCGACAGGGGGCAGAGCTTTCTTT.